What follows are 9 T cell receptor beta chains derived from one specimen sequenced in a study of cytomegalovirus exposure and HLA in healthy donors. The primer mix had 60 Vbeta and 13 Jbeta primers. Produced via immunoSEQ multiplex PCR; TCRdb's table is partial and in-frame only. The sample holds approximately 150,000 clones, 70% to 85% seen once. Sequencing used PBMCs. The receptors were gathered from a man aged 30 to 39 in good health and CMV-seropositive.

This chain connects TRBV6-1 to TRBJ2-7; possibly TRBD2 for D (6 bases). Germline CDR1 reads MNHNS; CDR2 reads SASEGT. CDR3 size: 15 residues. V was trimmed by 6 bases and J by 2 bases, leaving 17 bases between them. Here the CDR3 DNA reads TGTGCCAGCAGCCGCGGGACCTATCAGCCCTACGAGCAGTACTTC. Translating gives CASSRGTYQPYEQYF.

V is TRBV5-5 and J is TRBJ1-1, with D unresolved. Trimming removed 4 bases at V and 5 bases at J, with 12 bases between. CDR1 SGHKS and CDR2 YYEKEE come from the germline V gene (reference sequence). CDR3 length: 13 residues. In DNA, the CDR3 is TGTGCCAGCAGCCTGAGAGGCCTGACTGAAGCTTTCTTT. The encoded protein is CASSLRGLTEAFF.

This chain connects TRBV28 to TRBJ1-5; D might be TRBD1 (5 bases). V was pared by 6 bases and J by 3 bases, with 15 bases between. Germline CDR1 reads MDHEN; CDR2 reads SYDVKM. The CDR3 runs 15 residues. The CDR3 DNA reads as TGTGCCAGCAGCTCCCCGGAGGGGAACAATCAGCCCCAGCATTTT. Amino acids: CASSSPEGNNQPQHF.

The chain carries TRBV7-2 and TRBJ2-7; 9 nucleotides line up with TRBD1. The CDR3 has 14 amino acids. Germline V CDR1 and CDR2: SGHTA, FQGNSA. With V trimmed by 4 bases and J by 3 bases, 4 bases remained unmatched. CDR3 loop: CASSWDRENYEQYF. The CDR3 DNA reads TGTGCCAGCAGCTGGGACAGGGAGAACTACGAGCAGTACTTC.

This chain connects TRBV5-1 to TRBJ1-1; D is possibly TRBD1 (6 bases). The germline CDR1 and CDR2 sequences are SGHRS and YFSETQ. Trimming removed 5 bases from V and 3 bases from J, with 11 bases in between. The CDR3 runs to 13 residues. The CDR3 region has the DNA TGCGCCAGCAGGTTACAGGGAGACACTGAAGCTTTCTTT. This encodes CASRLQGDTEAFF. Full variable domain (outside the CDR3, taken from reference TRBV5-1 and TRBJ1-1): KAGVTQTPRYLIKTRGQQVTLSCSPISGHRSVSWYQQTPGQGLQFLFEYFSETQRNKGNFPGRFSGRQFSNSRSEMNVSTLELGDSALYLCASRLQGDTEAFFGQGTRLTVV.

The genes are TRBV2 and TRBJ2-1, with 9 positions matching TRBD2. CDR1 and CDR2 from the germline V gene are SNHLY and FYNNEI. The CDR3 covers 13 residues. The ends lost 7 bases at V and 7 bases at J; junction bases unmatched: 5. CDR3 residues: CASKAGGGNEQFF. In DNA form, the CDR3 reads TGTGCCAGCAAAGCGGGGGGCGGGAATGAGCAGTTCTTC.

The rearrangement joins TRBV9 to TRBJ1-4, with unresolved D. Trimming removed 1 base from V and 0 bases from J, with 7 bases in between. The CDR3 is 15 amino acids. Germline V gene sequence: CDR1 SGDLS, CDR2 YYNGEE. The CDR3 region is CASSVSLATNEKLFF. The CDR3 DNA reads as TGTGCCAGCAGCGTATCCCTTGCAACTAATGAAAAACTGTTTTTT.

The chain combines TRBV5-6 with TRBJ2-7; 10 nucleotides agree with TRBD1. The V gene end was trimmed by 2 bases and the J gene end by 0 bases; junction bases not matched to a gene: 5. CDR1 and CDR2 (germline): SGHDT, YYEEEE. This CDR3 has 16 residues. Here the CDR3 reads CASSLTGQGSSYEQYF. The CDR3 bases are TGTGCCAGCAGCTTAACGGGACAGGGGAGCTCCTACGAGCAGTACTTC.

The CDR3 sequence: CASSRGTEETQYF. CDR3 nucleotide sequence: TGTGCCAGCAGCCGCGGGACAGAAGAGACCCAGTACTTC. The gene calls are TRBV4-2 and TRBJ2-5; possible D gene TRBD1, 7 bases. This CDR3 is 13 amino acids long. V dropped 4 bases and J dropped 3 bases, with 9 bases sitting between them. Germline V gene data show CDR1 as LGHNA and CDR2 as YNFKEQ.